The 4 T cell receptor beta chains given below trace back to one sample, sequenced in a study of shared clonotypes between healthy human individuals. Profiling relied on immunoSEQ multiplex PCR, and the TCRdb table lists in-frame clones only, not all of them. The sample lists around 2.3 million clones; 90% to 97% were seen once. The specimen was naive CD4+ T cells sorted from blood. Subset described: CD45RA+ positively selected. These receptors originate from a young man in good health.

The chain has TRBV11-2 and TRBJ1-2; D remains ambiguous. The CDR3 consists of 13 residues. V was clipped by 3 bases and J by 1 base, with 6 bases between them. Germline CDR1 is SGHAT and CDR2 is FQNNGV. The CDR3 region is CASSFSHNYGYTF. CDR3 DNA: TGTGCCAGCAGCTTTTCCCATAACTATGGCTACACCTTC.

The genes are TRBV15 and TRBJ1-3; D is ambiguous. V lost 3 bases and J lost 0, with 12 bases in between. The CDR3 spans 16 residues. Germline V gene sequence: CDR1 LNHNV, CDR2 YYDKDF (reference sequence). The CDR3 nucleotides are TGTGCCACCAGCAGGGCCCTAGGTAGCTCTGGAAACACCATATATTTT. Its protein is CATSRALGSSGNTIYF.

This sequence joins TRBV21-1 and TRBJ2-7. TRBV21-1 is a recognized pseudogene. This CDR3 region has 11 residues. The DNA for the CDR3 is TGTGCCAGCAACTTAGGGTACGAGCAGTACTTC. The encoded protein is CASNLGYEQYF.

V is TRBV30 and J is TRBJ1-6; 8 nucleotides align to TRBD1. V was pared by 1 base and J by 10 bases, with 6 bases of the junction left unmatched. Germline lookup yields CDR1 GTSNPN and CDR2 SVGIG (reference sequence). This CDR3 contains 14 residues. CDR3 region: CAWSDGQGRSPLHF. In DNA form, the CDR3 reads TGTGCCTGGAGTGACGGACAGGGACGATCACCCCTCCACTTT.